The source of this T cell receptor (beta chain) is a study of shared clonotypes between healthy human individuals. Study-wide points: Generation probability values for non-shared clonotypes were lower than those for clonotypes shared by all four donors.

The CDR3 consists of 14 residues. V was shortened by 6 bases and J by 4 bases, with 15 bases between the two germline ends. The germline gives CDR1 SNHLY, CDR2 FYNNEI. In regard to this clone: The antigen is undetermined.

Method: immunoSEQ multiplex PCR; TCRdb's copy keeps in-frame clones and lacks some. The sample lists over 2 million clones; around 90% were seen once. The chain has TRBV2 and TRBJ1-2; D is possibly TRBD1 (6 bases). The sample taken for sequencing was naive CD4+ T cells from PBMCs. Documented subset: CD45RA+ positively selected. The origin of this receptor is a man between 18 and 35 years old in good health. Some clones in this sample may be carry-over from other donors' samples. The CDR3 loop is CASSAFDRTYGYTF. The CDR3 region has the DNA TGTGCCAGCAGCGCATTCGACAGGACCTATGGCTACACCTTC.